This TCR beta chain was profiled in a study of blood T cell repertoires in COVID-19. Study details: Nucleic acid was either cDNA or gDNA, and it came from T cells, B-cell-depleted T cells, or PBMCs.

Sequencing used immunoSEQ multiplex PCR; TCRdb keeps in-frame clones, though not all of them. The sample lists roughly 110,000 clones; roughly 88% were seen once. This CDR3 region has 16 residues. Germline V CDR1 and CDR2: SGHNT, YYREEE (reference sequence). Trimming removed 4 bases from V and 4 bases from J; junction bases left unmatched: 9. The sample comprised peripheral blood. The J gene is TRBJ1-1, the V gene TRBV5-4, with 11 positions matching TRBD1. This receptor was obtained from a woman aged 70-85 years with acute or convalescent COVID-19. The CDR3, as DNA: TGTGCCAGCAGCCCCCCCGGGACAGGGGGACGCACTGAAGCTTTCTTT. Translated: CASSPPGTGGRTEAFF.